This T cell receptor beta chain was documented in a study of blood T cell repertoires in COVID-19. Study-wide background: Specimens from acute and convalescent COVID-19 originated in the United States, Italy and Spain. From T cells, B-cell-depleted T cells, or PBMCs came the material, which was cDNA or gDNA.

Source study methods: Cell counts per sample came from amplifying reference gene primers. Only in-frame clones appear in the TCRdb table, and some are missing; sequencing was by immunoSEQ multiplex PCR. Clone size and V and J calls were adopted from that table, with D and trimming inferred from the DNA. The sample yields under 350,000 clones, 85% to 90% seen once. CDR1 is MNHEY and CDR2 is SMNVEV in the germline V gene (reference sequence). This CDR3 is 14 amino acids long. V dropped 6 bases and J dropped 3; count of bases not matched to a gene: 4. Sequencing used peripheral blood. The clonotype comes from a man aged 35 to 55 with acute or convalescent COVID-19. V is TRBV27 and J is TRBJ1-5; 8 nucleotides line up with TRBD1. The CDR3 DNA is TGTGCCAGCAGCAGGACAGGGATCAATCAGCCCCAGCATTTT. Protein product: CASSRTGINQPQHF.